One sample yielded the 19 T cell receptor beta chains listed below, sequenced in a study of blood T cell repertoires in COVID-19. The table came from immunoSEQ multiplex PCR; TCRdb's copy has only in-frame clones and leaves some out. The sample shows approximately 270,000 clones, about 89% of them seen only once. Material for sequencing was peripheral blood. The origin of the receptors is a man aged 25-45 years with acute or convalescent COVID-19.

The gene calls are TRBV28 and TRBJ2-5; D gene unclear. The CDR3 is 13 amino acids. Germline V lookup: CDR1 MDHEN, CDR2 SYDVKM. V lost 5 bases, J lost 5 bases, and 12 bases lay in between. This CDR3 is CASSNGGEETQYF. CDR3 DNA sequence: TGTGCCAGCAGTAACGGTGGTGAGGAGACCCAGTACTTC.

The J gene is TRBJ2-7, the V gene TRBV7-2; 11 bases map to TRBD1. Germline-derived CDR1 and CDR2 are SGHTA and FQGNSA. The CDR3 loop spans 15 amino acids. V trimming: 5 bases; J trimming: 6 bases; junction bases outside the gene matches: 9. DNA of the CDR3: TGTGCCAGCAGCATCGGACAGGGGGCGCCAAGCGAGCAGTACTTC. It yields the protein CASSIGQGAPSEQYF.

The chain has TRBV19 and TRBJ2-1, with 7 bases identical to TRBD1. This CDR3 contains 15 residues. Germline loops: CDR1 LNHDA, CDR2 SQIVND (reference sequence). V lost 3 bases and J lost 3; bases outside the gene matches: 5. The CDR3 spells CASSMNRGFYNEQFF. CDR3 sequence (DNA): TGTGCCAGTAGTATGAACAGGGGCTTCTACAATGAGCAGTTCTTC.

V and J are TRBV3-1 (or the pseudogene TRBV3-2) and TRBJ2-1; 11 bases are a match to TRBD2. This CDR3 spans 18 amino acids. Trimming at V came to 1 base and at J to 5 bases, leaving 10 bases not matched to a gene. The germline V gene encodes CDR1 LGHDT and CDR2 YNNKEL (reference sequence). The CDR3 bases are TGTGCCAGCAGCCAAGTCCGTAGCGGGGGGGCCGGGAACAATGAGCAGTTCTTC. This translates into CASSQVRSGGAGNNEQFF.

This CDR3 is CARSFAGNSNQPQHF. CDR3 nucleotide sequence: TGTGCCAGAAGCTTCGCCGGGAATAGCAATCAGCCCCAGCATTTT. V and J are TRBV5-3 and TRBJ1-5; D gene unclear. TRBV5-3 is reported as an ORF; its role is uncertain. V lost 2 bases and J lost 0, with 9 bases in between. This CDR3 comprises 15 residues.

V usage is TRBV2 and J usage is TRBJ2-3; D remains unclear. The CDR3 runs 14 residues. Germline V CDR1 and CDR2: SNHLY, FYNNEI. Trimming cost V 5 bases and J 6 bases, with 15 bases left between them. The CDR3 protein is CASSRGLPVDTQYF. The DNA for the CDR3 is TGTGCCAGCAGTAGAGGTCTACCAGTGGATACGCAGTATTTT.

Of note for this clone: Germline is not matched at one junction end, which may reflect a read error. V is TRBV5-6 and J is TRBJ2-7; 7 positions match TRBD2. Germline V gene data show CDR1 as SGHDT and CDR2 as YYEEEE. The CDR3 runs to 10 residues. CDR3: CASSRGEQAF. The CDR3 DNA sequence: TGTGCCAGCAGCCGGGGGGAGCAAGCCTTC.

The CDR3 sequence is CASSIVSGKTEAFF. For the CDR3, the DNA is TGTGCCAGTAGTATAGTATCCGGGAAGACTGAAGCTTTCTTT. The rearrangement uses TRBV19 and TRBJ1-1, with D unresolved. This CDR3 is built from 14 residues. Trimming cost V 1 base and J 5 bases, with 11 bases left between them. Germline CDR1 and CDR2: LNHDA and SQIVND (reference sequence).

J is TRBJ1-4 and V is TRBV18, with D maybe TRBD1 (6 bases). Trimming took off 1 base at V and 0 bases at J, with 18 bases between the two ends. The CDR3 has 19 residues. CDR1 is KGHSH, CDR2 LQKENI, per germline. Here the CDR3 DNA reads TGTGCCAGCTCACCACAAATTCCAGGGGAATCCGCAACTAATGAAAAACTGTTTTTT. Its translation is CASSPQIPGESATNEKLFF.

This clone appeared once. V gene TRBV28 combines with J gene TRBJ1-5; D is undetermined. The CDR3 runs to 13 residues. Trimming pared 5 bases from V and 7 bases from J, leaving 12 bases between. Germline V lookup: CDR1 MDHEN, CDR2 SYDVKM. The CDR3 DNA reads as TGTGCCAGCAGTGGAACGAGGGCCCAGCCCCAGCATTTT. The encoded protein is CASSGTRAQPQHF.

The chain is built from TRBV28 and TRBJ1-5; 10 nucleotides align to TRBD1. Germline assignment: CDR1 MDHEN and CDR2 SYDVKM. The V and J ends lost 6 bases and 6 bases, in that order; junction bases with no gene match: 11. The CDR3 has 16 residues. This CDR3 reads CASSSRDRGYVQPQHF. The CDR3 DNA follows: TGTGCCAGCAGCTCCCGGGACAGGGGCTATGTTCAGCCCCAGCATTTT.

The chain recombines TRBV30 with TRBJ2-2; TRBD2 might be the D (6 bases). Trimming left V 0 bases short and J 0 bases short, with 11 bases between. Looked up from germline, CDR1 is GTSNPN and CDR2 is SVGIG (reference sequence). This CDR3 has 16 amino acids. CDR3 sequence: CAWSVNGRSNTGELFF. The CDR3 nucleotides are TGTGCCTGGAGTGTAAACGGGAGATCGAACACCGGGGAGCTGTTTTTT.

V is TRBV10-2 and J is TRBJ1-5; weak D call: TRBD1 (5 bases). The V gene's germline CDR1 is WSHSY and CDR2 SAAADI. The CDR3 runs to 14 residues. V lost 4 bases and J lost 6, with 13 bases in between. CDR3 loop: CASSVTTGGQPQHF. DNA of the CDR3: TGCGCCAGCAGTGTCACTACAGGTGGTCAGCCCCAGCATTTT.

The rearrangement uses TRBV7-2 and TRBJ2-5; D is ambiguous. The germline CDR1 and CDR2 sequences are SGHTA and FQGNSA. This CDR3 is 13 amino acids long. V lost 2 bases to trimming and J lost 5 bases, with 9 bases between them. CDR3 DNA sequence: TGTGCCAGCAGCTTATCTACAGTTGAGACCCAGTACTTC. Residues: CASSLSTVETQYF.

The rearrangement uses TRBV5-4 and TRBJ1-2; D is perhaps TRBD1 (5 bases). CDR1 is SGHNT and CDR2 is YYREEE in the germline V gene (reference sequence). Trimming left V 2 bases short and J 8 bases short, with 13 bases between. The CDR3 sequence is 13 residues long. DNA for the CDR3: TGTGCCAGCAGCTTTGTTGGGGGGTACGGCTACACCTTC. Translated: CASSFVGGYGYTF.

The CDR3 spells CVIGSSGNTIYF. The CDR3 coding sequence is TGTGTCATAGGGAGCTCTGGAAACACCATATATTTT. The rearrangement joins TRBV28 to TRBJ1-3; no clear D. Germline lookup yields CDR1 MDHEN and CDR2 SYDVKM. This CDR3 spans 12 amino acids.

The chain couples TRBV24-1 to TRBJ1-1; D is unclear. The germline CDR1 and CDR2 sequences are KGHDR and SFDVKD. V lost 6 bases and J 4 bases, leaving 17 bases between the germline ends. CDR3 size: 15 residues. The CDR3 loop reads CATSQGPAGSTEAFF. DNA of the CDR3: TGTGCCACCAGTCAAGGCCCTGCGGGGAGCACTGAAGCTTTCTTT.

The chain links TRBV19 to TRBJ1-6; weak D call: TRBD1 (6 bases). The ends were cut back, 6 bases at V and 9 bases at J, with 21 bases in the middle. The CDR3 length is 16 residues. Looked up from germline, CDR1 is LNHDA and CDR2 is SQIVND (reference sequence). CDR3 in DNA: TGTGCCAGTAGGCCACAGGGAGCTTCAGCGAGTTCACCCCTCCACTTT. The encoded protein is CASRPQGASASSPLHF.

This chain connects TRBV5-1 to TRBJ1-2, with D perhaps matching TRBD1 (6 bases). Trimming cost V 4 bases and J 8 bases, with 24 bases left between them. Germline lookup yields CDR1 SGHRS and CDR2 YFSETQ. The CDR3 loop spans 16 amino acids. DNA of the CDR3: TGCGCCAGCAGCCCGACAGGCGTCCCCACTATGGGAGGCTACACCTTC. It is translated as CASSPTGVPTMGGYTF.